This T cell receptor beta chain was sequenced in a study of response to subunit inactivated influenza vaccine. Germline CDR1 is KGHDR and CDR2 is SFDVKD. The CDR3 spans 15 residues. The V end lost 0 bases, the J end lost 6 bases, and 11 bases lay between the germline ends. MiXCR, applied by TCRdb to the RT-PCR reads, yields one record per CDR3 protein. The sample includes more than 400,000 distinct CDR3 sequences, roughly 7.6% of them seen just once. Sample: PBMCs from blood, taken less than 30 months after vaccination. The chain uses TRBV24-1 and TRBJ2-1; D gene uncertain. This TCR came from a man aged 50 to 69 who received an inactivated influenza vaccine. The CDR3 region is CATSDLLSGTNEQFF. CDR3 DNA sequence: TGTGCCACCAGTGATTTGCTATCGGGCACCAATGAGCAGTTCTTC.